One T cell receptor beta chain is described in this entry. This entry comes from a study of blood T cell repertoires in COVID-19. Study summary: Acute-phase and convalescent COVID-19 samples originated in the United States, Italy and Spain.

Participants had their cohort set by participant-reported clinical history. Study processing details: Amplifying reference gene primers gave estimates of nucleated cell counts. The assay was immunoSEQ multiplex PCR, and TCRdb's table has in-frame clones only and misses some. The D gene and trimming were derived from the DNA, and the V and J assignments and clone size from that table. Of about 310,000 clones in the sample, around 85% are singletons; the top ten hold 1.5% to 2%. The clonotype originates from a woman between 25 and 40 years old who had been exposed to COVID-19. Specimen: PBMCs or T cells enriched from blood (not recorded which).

Written as DNA, the CDR3 is TGTGCCTGGAGTGTACTCGGGGGGGGAAAAGATACGCAGTATTTT. Protein product: CAWSVLGGGKDTQYF. The rearrangement uses TRBV30 and TRBJ2-3, with 8 bases matching TRBD2. The V gene end was trimmed by 0 bases and the J gene end by 5 bases; junction bases not matched to a gene: 7. CDR3 length equals 15 residues. Germline lookup yields CDR1 GTSNPN and CDR2 SVGIG (reference sequence).